These T cell receptor beta chains were read from a single sample in a study of cytomegalovirus exposure and HLA in healthy donors. This table comes from immunoSEQ multiplex PCR, and its TCRdb copy is limited to in-frame clones, with some not included. The sample features 70,000 or so clones, with roughly 2.4% in its top ten. Sequencing was done on a sample of PBMCs. These receptors all come from a female donor in good health and CMV-seropositive. Each CDR3 is given without its conserved first and last residue. A D gene is named only where the DNA matches it firmly.

v_gene,d_gene,j_gene,len,CDR3aa
TRBV14,-,TRBJ2-2,12,ASSQQHSTGELF
TRBV18,-,TRBJ1-1,15,ASSPTHLGEPNTEAF
TRBV29-1,TRBD2,TRBJ2-1,11,SVDPSGSYEQF
TRBV28,TRBD1,TRBJ1-2,14,ASSPLRDRANYGYT
TRBV7-9,TRBD1,TRBJ2-7,14,ASSLRPGQGAYEQY
TRBV28,TRBD1,TRBJ1-2,12,ASSLLDRYYGYT
TRBV10-3,-,TRBJ1-5,11,AISSYSNQPQH
TRBV25-1,TRBD2,TRBJ2-2,11,ASERGSTGELF
TRBV30,-,TRBJ1-1,11,AWSGSGNTEDF
TRBV9,TRBD1,TRBJ2-7,15,ASSVAWGQGESYEQY
TRBV4-1,TRBD2,TRBJ2-3,15,ASSRTGLADRTDTQY
TRBV6-5,TRBD1,TRBJ2-7,12,ASSRDSNSYEQY
TRBV25-1,TRBD2,TRBJ2-1,13,ASSSGTSQFNEQF
TRBV18,TRBD1,TRBJ2-7,13,ASSPPGTGVGEQY
TRBV30,-,TRBJ2-7,12,AWTKGGPVYEQY
TRBV28,TRBD1,TRBJ1-1,11,ASSLSQGAEAF
TRBV30,TRBD1,TRBJ1-2,11,AWDERGLDGYT
TRBV28,-,TRBJ1-5,17,ASSSLFQGTVFSNQPQH
TRBV6-5,-,TRBJ2-2,13,ASSYGRGLAGELF
TRBV4-1,-,TRBJ1-2,13,ASSQDRTTFDGYT
TRBV25-1,-,TRBJ1-4,12,ASRQGTGNEKLF
TRBV6-4,TRBD2,TRBJ2-1,14,ASSDTSGSSDNEQF
TRBV6-1,TRBD1,TRBJ1-6,14,ASSEYPGTGDSPLH
TRBV4-3,-,TRBJ1-4,13,ASSQETGSNEKLF
TRBV7-7,-,TRBJ2-2,11,ASSFAGAGELF
TRBV7-9,-,TRBJ1-2,11,ASSSSLQGGYT
TRBV11-2,-,TRBJ1-3,14,ASSLTRGTNGNTIY
TRBV6-5,TRBD2,TRBJ2-5,13,ASSPNGLDEETQY
TRBV4-2,-,TRBJ2-7,12,ASSQAGRSYEQY
TRBV2,-,TRBJ1-2,11,ASILWEEDGYT
TRBV18,-,TRBJ1-2,12,ASSPGLEGRGYT
TRBV4-1,-,TRBJ2-7,10,ASSQTGYEQY
TRBV19,TRBD2,TRBJ2-1,10,ASGGIRNEQF
TRBV5-4,TRBD1,TRBJ1-1,12,ASSWDRVSTEAF